This TCR beta chain was sequenced during a study of shared T cell receptors in the human thymus. Clones were read by immunoSEQ multiplex PCR, and TCRdb kept only the in-frame ones, dropping some. The repertoire holds 720,000 or so clones, with around 85% as singletons. The same data also went into a second study, on human thymus T cells.

The sequenced material came from thymocytes. The sequence came from a girl less than two years old with a congenital heart defect.

Here the CDR3 reads CASSYSQGVTGNTIYF. The CDR3 nucleotides read TGTGCCAGCAGTTACTCGCAGGGGGTGACTGGAAACACCATATATTTT. V gene TRBV6-5 combines with J gene TRBJ1-3, with 7 bases matching TRBD1. The CDR3 runs 16 residues. V shed 0 bases and J 2 bases; nucleotides not matched to a gene: 4. Looked up from germline, CDR1 is MNHEY and CDR2 is SVGAGI.